Listed here are 19 T cell receptor beta chains from one sample, sequenced in a study of shared clonotypes between healthy human individuals. In the naive CD8 group, cells lacked CD45RO and were positively selected for CCR7, so terminally differentiated effector memory CD45RA+ cells were left out. Sequencing was performed with immunoSEQ multiplex PCR; in TCRdb, only in-frame clones are kept and a portion is missing. The sample consists of hundreds of thousands of clones, 95% to 96% of them appearing once. The sample taken for sequencing was naive CD8+ T cells sorted from blood. The source is a woman between 25 and 40 years old in good health.

Note on this clone: Distinct nucleotide sequences in the sample also encode this CDR3. The CDR3 here is CASSPSTDTQYF. The CDR3 DNA sequence: TGTGCCAGCAGCCCAAGCACAGATACGCAGTATTTT. The rearrangement links TRBV9 to TRBJ2-3, with D uncertain. The CDR3 sequence is 12 residues long. Trimming stripped 4 bases from V and 0 bases from J, with 3 bases between. Germline V gene data show CDR1 as SGDLS and CDR2 as YYNGEE. The full variable domain, rest sourced from reference TRBV9 and TRBJ2-3, is DSGVTQTPKHLITATGQRVTLRCSPRSGDLSVYWYQQSLDQGLQFLIQYYNGEERAKGNILERFSAQQFPDLHSELNLSSLELGDSALYFCASSPSTDTQYFGPGTRLTVL.

This chain uses TRBV7-8 with TRBJ2-1; the D gene is possibly TRBD2 (6 bases). The CDR3 extends over 16 amino acids. CDR1 and CDR2 from the germline V gene are SGHVS and FQNEAQ. V lost 1 base, J lost 0 bases, and 10 bases lay in between. CDR3 DNA: TGTGCCAGCAGCTTAGTGGCCGGGAGCTCCTACAATGAGCAGTTCTTC. Its protein is CASSLVAGSSYNEQFF.

This chain uses TRBV18 with TRBJ2-3; 14 bases align to TRBD2. The CDR3 is 16 residues long. With V trimmed by 5 bases and J by 8 bases, 9 bases remained unmatched. Germline V gene sequence: CDR1 KGHSH, CDR2 LQKENI. The CDR3 reads CASSETSGRAYITQYF. The CDR3 DNA is TGTGCCAGCTCAGAGACTAGCGGGAGGGCCTACATTACGCAGTATTTT.

This chain links TRBV15 with TRBJ1-4; D remains unclear. The V and J ends lost 1 base and 0 bases respectively, with 18 bases between them. This CDR3 comprises 19 residues. CDR1 is LNHNV and CDR2 is YYDKDF in the germline V gene (reference sequence). This CDR3 reads CATSRVPLSVAATNEKLFF. In DNA, the CDR3 is TGTGCCACCAGCAGAGTTCCGTTGTCCGTAGCTGCAACTAATGAAAAACTGTTTTTT. Looking up the rest from reference TRBV15 and TRBJ1-4 gives the full variable domain: DAMVIQNPRYQVTQFGKPVTLSCSQTLNHNVMYWYQQKSSQAPKLLFHYYDKDFNNEADTPDNFQSRRPNTSFCFLDIRSPGLGDTAMYLCATSRVPLSVAATNEKLFFGSGTQLSVL.

The V gene is TRBV27, the J gene TRBJ1-5, with a weak D call TRBD1 (5 bases). The germline V gene encodes CDR1 MNHEY and CDR2 SMNVEV (reference sequence). The length of the CDR3 is 14 residues. The V gene lost 5 bases and the J gene lost 9 bases, with 17 bases spanning the gap. CDR3 in amino acids: CASSPGTGVLPQHF. Written as DNA, the CDR3 is TGTGCCAGCAGTCCCGGGACGGGGGTATTGCCCCAGCATTTT.

The V gene is TRBV29-1, the J gene TRBJ2-7; 7 nucleotides agree with TRBD2. Germline CDR1 and CDR2: SQVTM and ANQGSEA. The V segment lost 1 base and the J segment 5 bases; nucleotides outside the gene matches: 5. CDR3 size: 13 residues. The CDR3 sequence is CSVEGRERDEQYF. The CDR3 coding sequence is TGCAGCGTTGAAGGGCGGGAGAGAGACGAGCAGTACTTC.

This chain uses TRBV13 with TRBJ2-1, with D uncertain. The CDR3 runs 16 residues. CDR1 and CDR2 (germline): PRHDT, FYEKMQ (reference sequence). V lost 1 base, J lost 0 bases, and 10 bases lay in between. The CDR3 sequence: CASSLESRSSYNEQFF. CDR3 coding DNA: TGTGCCAGCAGCTTAGAGTCTAGAAGCTCCTACAATGAGCAGTTCTTC.

The CDR3: CASSSDGRSSYNEQFF. Here the CDR3 DNA reads TGCGCCAGCAGCTCGGACGGGAGGAGCTCCTACAATGAGCAGTTCTTC. This chain connects TRBV5-1 to TRBJ2-1, with TRBD2 identical over 7 bases. V lost 3 bases, J lost 0 bases, and 6 bases stayed unmatched. CDR3 length equals 16 residues. Germline V gene lookup returns CDR1 SGHRS and CDR2 YFSETQ.

This rearrangement joins TRBV9 to TRBJ2-6; D unclear. Trimming removed 3 bases at V and 4 bases at J, with 5 bases between. This CDR3 has 13 residues. The germline gives CDR1 SGDLS, CDR2 YYNGEE. The DNA for the CDR3 is TGTGCCAGCAGCGCGCGAGGGGCCAACGTCCTGACTTTC. Protein sequence: CASSARGANVLTF.

The chain couples TRBV15 to TRBJ2-7; 8 bases are a match to TRBD2. CDR1 is LNHNV and CDR2 is YYDKDF in the germline V gene (reference sequence). This CDR3 contains 15 residues. Unmatched junction bases numbered 15, after V lost 7 bases and J lost 7 bases. CDR3 nucleotide sequence: TGTGCCACCAACGTAGCGGGACGGTCTACGGGTGAGCAGTACTTC. Amino acid sequence: CATNVAGRSTGEQYF.

This chain links TRBV6-1 with TRBJ2-7; possible D gene TRBD2, 6 bases. CDR1 and CDR2 from the germline V gene are MNHNS and SASEGT. The CDR3 totals 14 residues. Trimming cost V 1 base and J 9 bases, with 16 bases left between them. CDR3 region: CASSEDPLEGRQYF. CDR3 sequence (DNA): TGTGCCAGCAGTGAAGACCCCTTGGAGGGACGGCAGTACTTC.

A word on this clone: Other DNA variants within this sample encode the same CDR3. The chain joins TRBV28 to TRBJ2-7, with D perhaps TRBD1 (6 bases). This CDR3 has 12 residues. Trimming removed 8 bases at V and 0 bases at J, with 8 bases between. Germline assignment: CDR1 MDHEN and CDR2 SYDVKM. The CDR3 nucleotides are TGTGCCAGCCGGGACATCTCCTACGAGCAGTACTTC. Its translation: CASRDISYEQYF.

The chain combines TRBV6-5 with TRBJ2-7, with D perhaps matching TRBD2 (6 bases). The CDR3 has 13 amino acids. CDR1 is MNHEY, CDR2 SVGAGI, per germline. The V gene lost 8 bases and the J gene lost 0 bases, with 11 bases spanning the gap. The DNA for the CDR3 is TGTGCCAGCGGTAGCGGCCCCTCCTACGAGCAGTACTTC. As protein: CASGSGPSYEQYF.

The V gene is TRBV28, the J gene TRBJ2-7; 9 nucleotides match TRBD2. CDR3 size: 15 residues. V lost 5 bases and J lost 6; bases outside the gene matches: 11. Looked up from germline, CDR1 is MDHEN and CDR2 is SYDVKM. The CDR3 DNA reads as TGTGCCAGCAGTCCGATTCTAGCGGGAAAATTCGAGCAGTACTTC. This gives the protein CASSPILAGKFEQYF.

J is TRBJ2-7 and V is TRBV28; perhaps TRBD1 as D (5 bases). Germline assignment: CDR1 MDHEN and CDR2 SYDVKM. The CDR3 loop spans 15 amino acids. The V end was cut by 2 bases, the J end by 3 bases, with 14 bases between. The CDR3 reads CASSLIQGGFYEQYF. The DNA of the CDR3 is TGTGCCAGCAGTTTAATCCAGGGTGGATTCTACGAGCAGTACTTC.

This chain uses TRBV27 with TRBJ2-2, with 8 bases fitting TRBD2. With 2 bases clipped from V and 8 bases from J, the junction kept 10 bases outside the gene matches. Germline values: CDR1 MNHEY, CDR2 SMNVEV (reference sequence). This CDR3 is built from 16 residues. The CDR3 DNA is TGTGCCAGCAGTTTAGGCAGCGGGGGCCCTCCAGGGGAGCTGTTTTTT. Encoded protein: CASSLGSGGPPGELFF.

This rearrangement joins TRBV5-5 to TRBJ2-7; D perhaps matches TRBD2 (5 bases). CDR1 and CDR2 (germline): SGHKS, YYEKEE (reference sequence). The CDR3 is made up of 13 amino acids. Trimming removed 0 bases at V and 3 bases at J, with 7 bases between. The CDR3 is CASSLASHYEQYF. CDR3 DNA sequence: TGTGCCAGCAGCTTGGCTAGCCACTACGAGCAGTACTTC.

The count of this clone is one. The J gene is TRBJ2-2, the V gene TRBV10-3, with no clear D. The CDR3 consists of 11 residues. V lost 8 bases, J lost 6 bases, and 7 bases lay in between. Germline CDR1 and CDR2: ENHRY and SYGVKD. CDR3 DNA: TGTGCCATCCAGGACCCCGGGGAGCTGTTTTTT. Its translation is CAIQDPGELFF.

V gene TRBV4-1 combines with J gene TRBJ2-7; D gene uncertain. The CDR3 sequence is 14 residues long. From germline, CDR1 is MGHRA and CDR2 YSYEKL. Trimming left V 1 base short and J 0 bases short, with 7 bases between. In nucleotides, the CDR3 is TGCGCCAGCAGCCAAGTTACGGACTCCTACGAGCAGTACTTC. As protein: CASSQVTDSYEQYF.